This T cell receptor beta chain was identified in a study of T cell changes during pregnancy in multiple sclerosis. V gave up 7 bases and J gave up 8 bases, with 9 bases separating them. Germline-derived CDR1 and CDR2 are SQVTM and ANQGSEA. The CDR3 consists of 10 residues. Only in-frame clones appear in the TCRdb table, and some are missing; sequencing was by immunoSEQ multiplex PCR. Of tens of thousands of clones in the sample, almost 95% were seen once. This receptor was obtained from a female donor with multiple sclerosis, enrolled in a pregnancy study. This chain uses TRBV29-1 with TRBJ2-1, with a tentative D call TRBD1 (6 bases). Sequencing was performed on peripheral blood, taken in the third trimester of pregnancy. The chain's CDR3 is CSGGQDEQFF. DNA of the CDR3: TGCAGCGGGGGGCAGGATGAGCAGTTCTTC.